This entry features one T cell receptor (beta chain) sequence. Sequenced by immunoSEQ multiplex PCR; TCRdb stores in-frame clones only, minus some. The sample shows around 250,000 clones, less than 95% of them seen only once. The data derive from a study of cytomegalovirus exposure and HLA in healthy donors. Losses at the gene ends were 8 bases for V and 2 bases for J; bases not matched to a gene: 3. From germline, CDR1 is MNHEY and CDR2 SVGAGI. The CDR3 length is 13 residues. V and J are TRBV6-5 and TRBJ2-1; 7 nucleotides line up with TRBD2. This sequence was found in a woman in her 30s in good health and CMV-seronegative. The sequenced sample was PBMCs. The CDR3 nucleotides read TGTGCCAGCTCAGCGGGAACCTACAATGAGCAGTTCTTC. Translation gives CASSAGTYNEQFF.